The clone carrying this T cell receptor (beta chain) was picked up a small number of times. A read error may be the cause here, since a much bigger clone is one base away. Each CDR3 protein is one row after TCRdb ran MiXCR on the multiplex PCR reads. The sample lists 200,000 to 250,000 distinct CDR3 sequences; nearly 35% were seen once. There are 18 residues in the CDR3. J was trimmed by 7 bases and V by 0 bases; bases with no gene match: 10. Germline V gene sequence: CDR1 SEHNR, CDR2 FQNEAQ (reference sequence). The data derive from a study of breast tumors, draining lymph nodes, adjacent tissues. Breast cancer patients provided tissue from their axillary draining lymph nodes.

This clonotype was obtained from a female donor with breast cancer. Some clones in this sample may be carry-over from other donors' samples. Material for sequencing was axillary lymph node tissue. The chain links TRBV7-9 to TRBJ2-3; 13 bases match TRBD2. CDR3: CASSLARLAGGGAHTQYF. The CDR3 DNA reads as TGTGCCAGCAGCTTAGCGCGACTAGCGGGAGGAGGGGCACATACGCAGTATTTT.